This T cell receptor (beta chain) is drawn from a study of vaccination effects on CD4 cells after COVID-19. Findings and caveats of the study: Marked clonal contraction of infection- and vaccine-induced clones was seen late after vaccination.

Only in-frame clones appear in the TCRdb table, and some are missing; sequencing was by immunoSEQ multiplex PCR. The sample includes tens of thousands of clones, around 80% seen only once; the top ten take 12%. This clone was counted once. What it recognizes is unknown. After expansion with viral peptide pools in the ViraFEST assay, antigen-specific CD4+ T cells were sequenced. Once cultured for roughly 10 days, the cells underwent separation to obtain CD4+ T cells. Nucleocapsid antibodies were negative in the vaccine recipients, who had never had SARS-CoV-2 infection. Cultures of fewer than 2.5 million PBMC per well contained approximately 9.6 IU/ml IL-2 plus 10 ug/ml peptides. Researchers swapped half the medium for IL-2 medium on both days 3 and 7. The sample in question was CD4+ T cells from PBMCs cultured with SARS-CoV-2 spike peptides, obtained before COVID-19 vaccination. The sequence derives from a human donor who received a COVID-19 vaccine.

The CDR3 coding sequence is TGTGCCACAAAAAGGGGTGACAGGCAAGACTATGGCTACACCTTC. This sequence encodes CATKRGDRQDYGYTF. The chain combines TRBV19 with TRBJ1-2; the D gene is possibly TRBD1 (6 bases). Germline-derived CDR1 and CDR2 are LNHDA and SQIVND (reference sequence). V dropped 10 bases and J dropped 3 bases, with 21 bases sitting between them. This CDR3 is built from 15 residues.